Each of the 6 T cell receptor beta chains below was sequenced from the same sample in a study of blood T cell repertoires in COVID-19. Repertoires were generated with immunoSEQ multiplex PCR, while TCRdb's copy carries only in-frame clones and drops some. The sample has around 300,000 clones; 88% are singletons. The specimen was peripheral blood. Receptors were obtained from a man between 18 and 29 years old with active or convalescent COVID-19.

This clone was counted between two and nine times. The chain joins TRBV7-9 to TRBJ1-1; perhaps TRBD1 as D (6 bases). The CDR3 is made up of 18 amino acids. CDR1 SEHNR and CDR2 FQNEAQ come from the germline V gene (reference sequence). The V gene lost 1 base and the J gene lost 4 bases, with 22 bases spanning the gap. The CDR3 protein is CASSLGGGRFSTGTEAFF. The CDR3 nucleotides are TGTGCCAGCAGCTTAGGCGGGGGCCGTTTCAGCACTGGCACTGAAGCTTTCTTT.

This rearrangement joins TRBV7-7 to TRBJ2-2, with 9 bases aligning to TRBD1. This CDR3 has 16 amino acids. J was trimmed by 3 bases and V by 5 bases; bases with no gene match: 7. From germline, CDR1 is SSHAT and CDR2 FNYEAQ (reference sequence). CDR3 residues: CASSAPGQGDTGELFF. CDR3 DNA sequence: TGTGCCAGCAGCGCACCGGGACAGGGAGACACCGGGGAGCTGTTTTTT.

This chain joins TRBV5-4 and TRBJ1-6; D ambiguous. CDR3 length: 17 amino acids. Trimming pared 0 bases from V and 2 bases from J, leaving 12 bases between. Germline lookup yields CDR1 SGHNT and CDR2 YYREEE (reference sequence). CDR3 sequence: CASSLGGKGPYNSPLHF. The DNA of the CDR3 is TGTGCCAGCAGCTTGGGCGGGAAGGGTCCCTATAATTCACCCCTCCACTTT.

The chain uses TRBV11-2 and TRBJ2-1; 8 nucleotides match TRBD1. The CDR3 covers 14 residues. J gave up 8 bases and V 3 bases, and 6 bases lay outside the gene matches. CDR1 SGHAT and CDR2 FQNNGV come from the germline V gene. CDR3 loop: CASSLLAGGDEQFF. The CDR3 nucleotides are TGTGCCAGCAGCTTGTTGGCAGGGGGCGATGAGCAGTTCTTC.

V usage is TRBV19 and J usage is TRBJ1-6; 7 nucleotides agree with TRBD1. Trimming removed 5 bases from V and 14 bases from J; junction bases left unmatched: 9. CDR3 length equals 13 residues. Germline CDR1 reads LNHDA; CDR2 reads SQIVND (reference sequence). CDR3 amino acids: CASSSQQGMALHF. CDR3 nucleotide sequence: TGTGCCAGTAGTTCTCAACAGGGGATGGCCCTCCACTTT.

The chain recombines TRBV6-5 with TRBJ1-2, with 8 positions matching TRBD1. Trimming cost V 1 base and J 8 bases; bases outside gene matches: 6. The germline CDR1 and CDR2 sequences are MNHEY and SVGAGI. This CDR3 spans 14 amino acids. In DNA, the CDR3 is TGTGCCAGCAGTTACTATCGGACAGGGCAGGGCTACACCTTC. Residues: CASSYYRTGQGYTF.